The sample holds one count of the clone carrying this TCR beta chain. The source of the sample is a study of blood T cell repertoires in COVID-19. Study overall: Material from acute and convalescent COVID-19 was sourced from the United States, Italy and Spain. PBMCs, B-cell-depleted T cells, or T cells provided the cDNA or gDNA that made up the material.

Authors' processing steps: Counts of nucleated cells, estimated from reference gene primer amplification, were obtained. Sequencing was performed with immunoSEQ multiplex PCR; in TCRdb, only in-frame clones are kept and a portion is missing. The D gene and trimming were derived from the DNA, and the V and J assignments and clone size from that table. The sample includes roughly 160,000 clones, 86% seen only once; the top ten take nearly 8.5%. Germline lookup yields CDR1 SGHAT and CDR2 FQNNGV. Trimming took 0 bases from V and 7 from J, leaving 12 bases between them. The CDR3 covers 15 residues. This clonotype was sampled from a man in his 60s with acute or convalescent COVID-19. This chain uses TRBV11-2 with TRBJ1-4; D is perhaps TRBD1 (5 bases). Sequencing input: peripheral blood. The chain's CDR3 is CASSLDSQGVEKLFF. As DNA, the CDR3 is TGTGCCAGCAGCTTAGATAGCCAGGGTGTTGAAAAACTGTTTTTT. Full variable domain (outside the CDR3, taken from reference TRBV11-2 and TRBJ1-4): EAGVAQSPRYKIIEKRQSVAFWCNPISGHATLYWYQQILGQGPKLLIQFQNNGVVDDSQLPKDRFSAERLKGVDSTLKIQPAKLEDSAVYLCASSLDSQGVEKLFFGSGTQLSVL.